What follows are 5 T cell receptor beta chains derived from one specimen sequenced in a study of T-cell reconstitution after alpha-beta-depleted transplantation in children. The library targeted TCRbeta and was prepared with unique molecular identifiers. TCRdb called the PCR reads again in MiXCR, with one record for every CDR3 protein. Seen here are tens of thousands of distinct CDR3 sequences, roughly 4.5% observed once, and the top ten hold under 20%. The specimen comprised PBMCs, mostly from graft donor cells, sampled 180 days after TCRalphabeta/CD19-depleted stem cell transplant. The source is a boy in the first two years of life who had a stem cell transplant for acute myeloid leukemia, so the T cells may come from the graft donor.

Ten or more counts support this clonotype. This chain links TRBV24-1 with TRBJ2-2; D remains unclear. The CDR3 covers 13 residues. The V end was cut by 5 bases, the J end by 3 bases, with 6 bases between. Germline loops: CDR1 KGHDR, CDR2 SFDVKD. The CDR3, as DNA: TGTGCCACCAGTGTATCGGACACCGGGGAGCTGTTTTTT. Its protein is CATSVSDTGELFF.

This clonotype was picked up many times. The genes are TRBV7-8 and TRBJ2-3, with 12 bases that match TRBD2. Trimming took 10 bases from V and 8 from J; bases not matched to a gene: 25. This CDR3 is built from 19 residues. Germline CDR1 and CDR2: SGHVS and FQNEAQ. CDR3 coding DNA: TGTGCCAACTCTATGCTAGCGGGGGGGCCTATTACTTTACAGGGTACGCAGTATTTT. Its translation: CANSMLAGGPITLQGTQYF.

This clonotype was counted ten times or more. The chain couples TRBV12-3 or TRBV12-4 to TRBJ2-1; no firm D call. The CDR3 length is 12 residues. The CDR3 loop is CASQVAYNEQFF. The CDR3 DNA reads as TGTGCGTCCCAGGTGGCCTACAATGAGCAGTTCTTC.

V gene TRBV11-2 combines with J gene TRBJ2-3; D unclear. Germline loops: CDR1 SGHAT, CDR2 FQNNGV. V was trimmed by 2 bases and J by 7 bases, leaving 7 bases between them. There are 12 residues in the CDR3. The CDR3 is CASSLTSYTQYF. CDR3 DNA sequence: TGTGCCAGCAGCTTAACAAGCTATACGCAGTATTTT.

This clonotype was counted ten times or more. CDR3 residues: CASSGSTSGQETQYF. The CDR3 bases are TGTGCCAGCTCGGGGAGCACATCGGGCCAAGAGACCCAGTACTTC. The genes are TRBV27 and TRBJ2-5; a possible D gene is TRBD2 (5 bases). Per germline, CDR1 MNHEY and CDR2 SMNVEV (reference sequence). V lost 8 bases and J lost 1, with 17 bases in between. The length of the CDR3 is 15 residues.